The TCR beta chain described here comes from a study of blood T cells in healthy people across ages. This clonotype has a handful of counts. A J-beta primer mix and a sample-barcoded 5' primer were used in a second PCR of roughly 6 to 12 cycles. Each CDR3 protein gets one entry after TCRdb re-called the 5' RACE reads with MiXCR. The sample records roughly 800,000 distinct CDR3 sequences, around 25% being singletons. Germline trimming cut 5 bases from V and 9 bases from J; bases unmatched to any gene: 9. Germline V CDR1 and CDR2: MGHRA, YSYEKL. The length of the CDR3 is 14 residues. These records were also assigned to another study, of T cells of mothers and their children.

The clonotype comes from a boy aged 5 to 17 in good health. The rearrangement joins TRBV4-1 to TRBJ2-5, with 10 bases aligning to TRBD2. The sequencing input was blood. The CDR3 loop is CASSTRLAGIPQYF. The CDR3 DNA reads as TGCGCCAGCAGCACCCGACTAGCGGGTATACCCCAGTACTTC.